A single TCR beta chain is shown here with its context. The entry originates in a study of blood T cell repertoires in COVID-19. The germline gives CDR1 LGHNA, CDR2 YSLEER. Trimming cost V 2 bases and J 9 bases; bases outside gene matches: 4. CDR3 length equals 15 residues. Profiled with immunoSEQ multiplex PCR; TCRdb holds only in-frame clones, not every one. The sample holds a few hundred thousand clones, about 90% seen once. This receptor was identified in a woman aged 25-40 years who had recovered from COVID-19. The chain is built from TRBV4-3 and TRBJ1-6; the match to TRBD1 covers 10 bases. Sequencing used PBMCs or T cells enriched from blood (not recorded which). The CDR3 here is CASSQTDRGRSPLHF. The CDR3 nucleotides read TGCGCCAGCAGCCAAACCGACAGGGGGCGTTCACCCCTCCACTTT.